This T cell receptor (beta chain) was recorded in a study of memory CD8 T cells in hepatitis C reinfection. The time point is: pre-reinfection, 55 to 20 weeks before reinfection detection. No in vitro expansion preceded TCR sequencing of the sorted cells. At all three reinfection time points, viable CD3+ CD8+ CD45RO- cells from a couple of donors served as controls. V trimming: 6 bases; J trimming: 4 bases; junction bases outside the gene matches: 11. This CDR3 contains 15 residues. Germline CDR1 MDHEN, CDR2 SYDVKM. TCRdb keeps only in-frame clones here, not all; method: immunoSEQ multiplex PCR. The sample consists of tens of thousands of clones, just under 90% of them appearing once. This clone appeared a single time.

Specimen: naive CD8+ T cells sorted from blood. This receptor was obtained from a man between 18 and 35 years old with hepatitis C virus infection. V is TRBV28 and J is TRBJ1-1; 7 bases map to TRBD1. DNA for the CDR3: TGTGCCAGCAGAGGGACAGCGAAGCAATCCACTGAAGCTTTCTTT. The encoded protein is CASRGTAKQSTEAFF.